The 30 T cell receptor beta chains in this list originate from one sample, sequenced in a study of graft-versus-host responses after intestinal transplantation. Co-plated with roughly 200,000 CFSE-labeled responder cells were roughly 200,000 irradiated, violet-dye-labeled stimulator cells. TCRdb's table, derived via immunoSEQ multiplex PCR, lists solely in-frame clones and lacks some. In the table there are approximately 2,200 clones, just under 30% of which are singletons. The specimen comprised alloreactive CD8+ T cells from a mixed lymphocyte reaction culture, sampled before transplantation. Regarding subset: CFSE-low proliferating T cells sorted from roughly six-day pre-transplant mixed lymphocyte reaction (GvH or HvG direction). The receptors stem from a human patient who was an organ donor for intestinal transplantation.

The chain employs TRBV11-2 and TRBJ2-1; D is unresolved. The CDR3 contains 16 residues. CDR1 and CDR2 (germline): SGHAT, FQNNGV. The V end was cut by 5 bases, the J end by 9 bases, with 23 bases between. In DNA, the CDR3 is TGTGCCAGCAGCCCCCTTTGGATAAGGAGCGAAGCTGAGCAGTTCTTC. This gives the protein CASSPLWIRSEAEQFF.

In its sample, this clone is medium-sized (0.01 to 0.1%). The chain is built from TRBV9 and TRBJ1-1; no clear D. V gave up 0 bases and J gave up 4 bases, with 7 bases separating them. The V gene's germline CDR1 is SGDLS and CDR2 YYNGEE. There are 13 residues in the CDR3. CDR3 sequence reads: CASSVGSGTEAFF. The CDR3 nucleotides read TGTGCCAGCAGCGTAGGGTCAGGCACTGAAGCTTTCTTT. Looking up the rest from reference TRBV9 and TRBJ1-1 gives the full variable domain: DSGVTQTPKHLITATGQRVTLRCSPRSGDLSVYWYQQSLDQGLQFLIQYYNGEERAKGNILERFSAQQFPDLHSELNLSSLELGDSALYFCASSVGSGTEAFFGQGTRLTVV.

The chain combines TRBV28 with TRBJ2-4; no reliable D call. CDR3 length equals 14 residues. V lost 3 bases and J 1 base, leaving 7 bases between the germline ends. Germline assignment: CDR1 MDHEN and CDR2 SYDVKM. The CDR3 DNA is TGTGCCAGCAGTTTGGCCGGGGCCAAAAACATTCAGTACTTC. Translation: CASSLAGAKNIQYF.

The genes are TRBV7-8 and TRBJ2-7, with a possible D match to TRBD2 (6 bases). V was clipped by 0 bases and J by 7 bases, with 16 bases between them. CDR3 length: 15 residues. Germline V gene lookup returns CDR1 SGHVS and CDR2 FQNEAQ. The CDR3 region has the DNA TGTGCCAGCAGCTTAGCATGGGGGTGGGGGGAAGAGCAGTACTTC. Protein sequence: CASSLAWGWGEEQYF.

This clone showed up just a few times. This chain connects TRBV9 to TRBJ2-1; possible D gene TRBD1, 8 bases. Trimming removed 6 bases at V and 2 bases at J, with 18 bases between. The germline CDR1 and CDR2 sequences are SGDLS and YYNGEE. The CDR3 loop spans 16 amino acids. CDR3 bases: TGTGCCAGCACCACAGGGGGGGGGTCAACCTACAATGAGCAGTTCTTC. This encodes CASTTGGGSTYNEQFF.

This sequence joins TRBV27 and TRBJ2-3, with 8 bases aligning to TRBD2. The germline V gene has CDR1 MNHEY and CDR2 SMNVEV (reference sequence). This CDR3 region has 16 residues. V shed 2 bases and J 3 bases; nucleotides not matched to a gene: 7. The CDR3 sequence is CASSLHGGAVTDTQYF. The CDR3 nucleotides are TGTGCCAGCAGTTTACACGGGGGGGCCGTTACAGATACGCAGTATTTT.

The V and J genes are TRBV7-8 and TRBJ2-1; TRBD2 matches 11 bases. J gave up 0 bases and V 7 bases, and 2 bases lay outside the gene matches. The CDR3 contains 15 residues. Per germline, CDR1 SGHVS and CDR2 FQNEAQ. In DNA form, the CDR3 reads TGTGCCAGCATAGCGGGGGGGCTCTCCTACAATGAGCAGTTCTTC. Translation: CASIAGGLSYNEQFF.

This clone is medium-sized within its sample. J is TRBJ1-5 and V is TRBV28; TRBD1 matches at 9 bases. The CDR3 spans 14 residues. The germline V gene has CDR1 MDHEN and CDR2 SYDVKM. J gave up 5 bases and V 10 bases, and 9 bases lay outside the gene matches. This chain's CDR3 is CATARGQGHQPQHF. In DNA, the CDR3 is TGTGCCACTGCCCGGGGACAGGGACATCAGCCCCAGCATTTT.

The chain joins TRBV28 to TRBJ2-3; D not resolved. There are 12 residues in the CDR3. Germline assignment: CDR1 MDHEN and CDR2 SYDVKM. Trimming removed 8 bases from V and 2 bases from J, with 8 bases in between. The CDR3 region has the DNA TGTGCCAGCGCTACTATCACAGATACGCAGTATTTT. This translates into CASATITDTQYF.

J is TRBJ2-3 and V is TRBV28; D is unclear. Germline V CDR1 and CDR2: MDHEN, SYDVKM. Trimming left V 2 bases short and J 6 bases short, with 6 bases between. The length of the CDR3 is 12 residues. In nucleotides, the CDR3 is TGTGCCAGCAGTTTAATGGAGGATACGCAGTATTTT. Translating gives CASSLMEDTQYF.

This clone has just a few counts. The rearrangement joins TRBV4-1 to TRBJ2-1, with TRBD1 identical over 7 bases. Germline loops: CDR1 MGHRA, CDR2 YSYEKL. The V gene end was trimmed by 0 bases and the J gene end by 3 bases; junction bases not matched to a gene: 2. The length of the CDR3 is 15 residues. The CDR3 spells CASSQDRDSYNEQFF. The CDR3 bases are TGCGCCAGCAGCCAAGATCGGGACAGCTACAATGAGCAGTTCTTC.

With regard to this clone: Other nucleotide sequences in the sample specify the same CDR3. The chain is built from TRBV4-3 and TRBJ1-3, with D hard to call. The CDR3 is 15 residues long. CDR1 LGHNA and CDR2 YSLEER come from the germline V gene. V was shortened by 4 bases and J by 1 base, with 11 bases between the two germline ends. The CDR3 here is CASSPRGYSGNTIYF. CDR3 in DNA: TGCGCCAGCAGCCCCCGGGGATATTCTGGAAACACCATATATTTT.

The CDR3 DNA reads TGTGCCAGCGGCTTGACAAGCTCTGGAAACACCATATATTTT. This gives the protein CASGLTSSGNTIYF. The rearrangement joins TRBV28 to TRBJ1-3; D ambiguous. V lost 8 bases and J 0 bases, leaving 11 bases between the germline ends. Germline assignment: CDR1 MDHEN and CDR2 SYDVKM. There are 14 residues in the CDR3.

This chain connects TRBV5-1 to TRBJ2-7; D is ambiguous. CDR3 size: 15 residues. Germline-derived CDR1 and CDR2 are SGHRS and YFSETQ. V lost 0 bases to trimming and J lost 4 bases, with 14 bases between them. CDR3 DNA: TGCGCCAGCAGCTTGGATACGGGTACGATTTACGAGCAGTACTTC. It encodes CASSLDTGTIYEQYF.

This clone has just a few counts. This chain links TRBV7-7 with TRBJ1-3; no reliable D call. The V end was cut by 5 bases, the J end by 0 bases, with 8 bases between. This CDR3 comprises 14 residues. Germline V gives CDR1 SSHAT, CDR2 FNYEAQ (reference sequence). The CDR3 coding sequence is TGTGCCAGCAGCCCGGAGGTCTCTGGAAACACCATATATTTT. It is translated as CASSPEVSGNTIYF.

This sequence joins TRBV5-4 and TRBJ1-6; D is undetermined. The CDR3 runs 14 residues. The germline V gene encodes CDR1 SGHNT and CDR2 YYREEE (reference sequence). Trimming took off 0 bases at V and 3 bases at J, with 4 bases between the two ends. The CDR3 is CASSLGHYNSPLHF. The CDR3 bases are TGTGCCAGCAGCTTGGGACACTATAATTCACCCCTCCACTTT.

By its share, this clone is medium-sized. The chain employs TRBV19 and TRBJ2-7; D not resolved. This CDR3 has 13 amino acids. Germline V gene data show CDR1 as LNHDA and CDR2 as SQIVND (reference sequence). The ends were cut back, 5 bases at V and 1 base at J, with 9 bases in the middle. The CDR3 bases are TGTGCCAGTAGTTTTGGCCGATCCTACGAGCAGTACTTC. Amino acids: CASSFGRSYEQYF. The variable domain in full, completed from reference TRBV19 and TRBJ2-7, reads DGGITQSPKYLFRKEGQNVTLSCEQNLNHDAMYWYRQDPGQGLRLIYYSQIVNDFQKGDIAEGYSVSREKKESFPLTVTSAQKNPTAFYLCASSFGRSYEQYFGPGTRLTVT.

Relative to its sample, this clone is large. The chain combines TRBV12-5 with TRBJ2-7, with TRBD2 identical over 12 bases. V trimming: 6 bases; J trimming: 4 bases; junction bases outside the gene matches: 4. The CDR3 length is 14 residues. Germline V lookup: CDR1 LGHNT, CDR2 FRNRAP. This CDR3 is CASGPTSGGYEQYF. As DNA, the CDR3 is TGTGCTAGTGGCCCCACTAGCGGGGGGTACGAGCAGTACTTC.

This chain joins TRBV11-2 and TRBJ1-4; D is ambiguous. The CDR3 covers 15 residues. V was cut by 5 bases and J by 8 bases, with 18 bases left in between. CDR1 and CDR2 (germline): SGHAT, FQNNGV. The CDR3 loop is CASSLGPRANEKLFF. CDR3 nucleotide sequence: TGTGCCAGCAGCCTAGGACCCCGAGCGAACGAAAAACTGTTTTTT.

This clone came up a few times. This sequence joins TRBV7-3 and TRBJ2-2; 10 bases fit TRBD1. Losses at the gene ends were 5 bases for V and 5 bases for J; bases not matched to a gene: 2. Per the germline V gene, CDR1 is SGHTA and CDR2 is FQGTGA. This CDR3 comprises 14 residues. The CDR3 spells CASSRGQGTGELFF. For the CDR3, the DNA is TGTGCCAGCAGCCGGGGACAGGGGACCGGGGAGCTGTTTTTT.

This chain connects TRBV4-3 to TRBJ1-1, with D perhaps matching TRBD1 (6 bases). Deletions cut 10 bases from V and 3 bases from J, with 18 bases between. This CDR3 has 14 residues. Germline V gives CDR1 LGHNA, CDR2 YSLEER. As DNA, the CDR3 is TGCGCCACCTCAGCCAAGGGGGGGGACACTGAAGCTTTCTTT. It yields the protein CATSAKGGDTEAFF.

This chain connects TRBV4-3 to TRBJ2-1, with D perhaps TRBD2 (6 bases). Between the trimmed V and J ends, which lost 0 bases and 2 bases, there was a span of 8 bases. This CDR3 comprises 15 residues. Germline V gives CDR1 LGHNA, CDR2 YSLEER. Here the CDR3 reads CASSQDRGTYNEQFF. DNA of the CDR3: TGCGCCAGCAGCCAAGATCGGGGGACCTACAATGAGCAGTTCTTC.

This clone appeared a few times. Because the CDR3's place on the DNA is in doubt, the DNA is left out and the CDR3 is given as listed by TCRdb. The chain carries TRBV11-1 and TRBJ2-3; TRBD2 is the table's D call and was not checked against the DNA. The germline V gene has CDR1 SGHAT and CDR2 FQDESV (reference sequence). The CDR3 spans 19 amino acids, including both terminal residues. The CDR3 region is CASSPAFGSGTGGVSTQYF.

This chain connects TRBV4-1 to TRBJ1-6, with 9 bases that match TRBD1. The CDR3 is 17 amino acids. Trimming cost V 1 base and J 7 bases; bases outside gene matches: 8. CDR1 is MGHRA and CDR2 is YSYEKL in the germline V gene. Here the CDR3 reads CASSQGPRDRVNSPLHF. Here the CDR3 DNA reads TGCGCCAGCAGCCAAGGCCCCCGGGACAGGGTCAATTCACCCCTCCACTTT.

In its sample, this clone is large. The chain couples TRBV4-3 to TRBJ1-1; D is unclear. V was clipped by 1 base and J by 4 bases, with 10 bases between them. Germline loops: CDR1 LGHNA, CDR2 YSLEER. The CDR3 runs 14 residues. This CDR3 reads CASSQGAEGTEAFF. In DNA form, the CDR3 reads TGCGCCAGCAGCCAAGGGGCAGAGGGCACTGAAGCTTTCTTT.

This clone was found a few times. The CDR3 is CASSHGTGLSGANVLTF. The CDR3 DNA follows: TGCGCCAGCAGCCACGGGACAGGTCTCTCTGGGGCCAACGTCCTGACTTTC. The chain recombines TRBV4-3 with TRBJ2-6; the match to TRBD1 covers 8 bases. Germline V CDR1 and CDR2: LGHNA, YSLEER. The CDR3 loop spans 17 amino acids. V lost 3 bases, J lost 0 bases, and 4 bases stayed unmatched.

This chain connects TRBV28 to TRBJ2-7; 7 bases are shared with TRBD1. Per the germline V gene, CDR1 is MDHEN and CDR2 is SYDVKM. The V segment lost 6 bases and the J segment 3 bases; nucleotides outside the gene matches: 11. The CDR3 is 15 residues long. The CDR3 DNA sequence: TGTGCCAGCAGGGCACCCGGGACAGTGGGCTACGAGCAGTACTTC. This sequence encodes CASRAPGTVGYEQYF.

This sequence joins TRBV4-1 and TRBJ2-1; D might be TRBD2 (6 bases). The CDR3 loop spans 17 amino acids. Per the germline V gene, CDR1 is MGHRA and CDR2 is YSYEKL. Trimming pared 0 bases from V and 0 bases from J, leaving 12 bases between. This chain's CDR3 is CASSQEESGVSYNEQFF. CDR3 bases: TGCGCCAGCAGCCAAGAAGAGTCGGGGGTCTCCTACAATGAGCAGTTCTTC.

The gene calls are TRBV10-1 and TRBJ1-5; D gene uncertain. Germline assignment: CDR1 WNHNN and CDR2 SYGVQD (reference sequence). V was pared by 7 bases and J by 5 bases, with 21 bases between. The CDR3 is 16 residues long. The CDR3 protein is CASTRGDVRADQPQHF. The CDR3 nucleotides are TGCGCCAGCACCCGAGGAGACGTCCGCGCGGATCAGCCCCAGCATTTT.

The V gene is TRBV4-1, the J gene TRBJ2-7, with D perhaps TRBD2 (5 bases). The CDR3 spans 16 residues. Trimming took 1 base from V and 4 from J, leaving 17 bases between them. Germline-derived CDR1 and CDR2 are MGHRA and YSYEKL. CDR3 residues: CASSQGVREPLYEQYF. The DNA of the CDR3 is TGCGCCAGCAGCCAAGGAGTCCGGGAACCCTTGTACGAGCAGTACTTC.